The following is a T cell receptor beta chain sequence with its context. The data were produced by immunoSEQ multiplex PCR, yet TCRdb's version contains in-frame clones alone and is incomplete. The sample lists tens of thousands of clones, more than 80% occurring once. The sample originates from a study of OX40 agonist ivuxolimab in advanced cancers. At the level of the study: Earlier treatment with anti-PD-1, anti-PD-L1 or anti-CTLA-4 was permitted, and about 40% had received some.

The germline CDR1 and CDR2 sequences are LNHNV and YYDKDF (reference sequence). The length of the CDR3 is 19 residues. V lost 8 bases, J lost 2 bases, and 18 bases stayed unmatched. V gene TRBV15 combines with J gene TRBJ2-1, with 10 bases identical to TRBD2. The specimen was CD4+ or CD8+ T cells sorted from blood, collected in a trial of the OX40 agonist ivuxolimab. The receptor comes from an adult with an advanced solid tumor such as melanoma, head and neck, liver or kidney cancer. CDR3 sequence (DNA): TGTGCCACCGCACCCCGGGGGGTAGCGGGAGGAGGTACCTACAATGAGCAGTTCTTC. This translates into CATAPRGVAGGGTYNEQFF. The variable domain in full, with the rest retrieved from reference TRBV15 and TRBJ2-1, is DAMVIQNPRYQVTQFGKPVTLSCSQTLNHNVMYWYQQKSSQAPKLLFHYYDKDFNNEADTPDNFQSRRPNTSFCFLDIRSPGLGDTAMYLCATAPRGVAGGGTYNEQFFGPGTRLTVL.